This T cell receptor (beta chain) was documented in a study of glioma-infiltrating T cells (dated by TCRdb to the mid-2010s). Regarding the study in general: Glioma tissue, non-neoplastic brain tissue and matched peripheral blood mononuclear cells were used as sources from which TCR alpha- and beta-chain repertoires were sequenced. Three low-grade glioma patients, several primary glioblastoma patients, and three non-glioma patients who contributed non-neoplastic brain tissue made up the paired cohort. Each tissue-infiltrating repertoire was compared with the same patient's peripheral blood repertoire to measure divergence between tissue and blood T-cell populations.

Many counts were recorded for this clonotype. What antigen it recognizes has not been identified. No much larger clone exists at a distance of one base, and base qualities are not known. Broad study findings and their caveats: VJ-independent divergence between tissue and blood was found to be below expectation in non-neoplastic patients but above expectation in all gliomas, particularly low-grade gliomas. The group comparisons were based on small numbers of patients: three non-neoplastic, three low-grade glioma and about eight glioblastoma patients. Only a very small number of CDR3 sequences turned up in both tissue and blood, a result put down to high CDR3 diversity combined with limited sampling.

TCR alpha and beta CDR3 regions were amplified with the iRepertoire nested amplicon-rescue multiplex PCR (arm-PCR) platform from RNA. The input for one-step reverse transcription and amplification was about 90-400 ng of tissue mRNA or PBMC total RNA. Following bead purification, Illumina adapters were added by a secondary multiplex PCR, and the libraries were gel-purified between 200 and 400 bp. Libraries carried internal 6-nucleotide barcodes used for demultiplexing. Sequencing of the libraries was done on an Illumina MiSeq using 2x220 or 2x250 nucleotide paired-end reads. The study's processing was this. Paired reads were merged with FLASH 1.2.11 and aligned to the GRCh37 human genome with BWA-MEM before extracting TRA and TRB reads. V and J assignment used an IMGT-derived reference of cassette sequences and CDR3 motifs that included pseudogenes. Three-frame translation of reads was performed, and productive CDR3s were defined as those with a C...FGXG motif and no stop codons. Clonotypes were defined as unique combinations of V-J cassette pair and CDR3 amino acid sequence. Filtering of reads was based on Hamming distance, with the threshold set by the sequence error rate of each sample in mapped regions. TCRdb took the public reads, trimmed them with fastp at Q25, ran MiXCR for clone calling and kept in-frame beta chains. Each record represents a unique CDR3 protein, reported with the most common genes and DNA among its rows. The V and J calls and clone size are TCRdb's, not the authors'. Counted in this sample were about 89,000 distinct CDR3 sequences; 20% to 25% of them appeared once. The ten largest clones add up to more than 6.5% of the sample.

The source is a human donor with low-grade glioma or glioblastoma, undergoing nonglioma brain surgery, or in good health (not recorded which). What was sequenced was glioma tissue, nonneoplastic brain tissue, or PBMCs (not recorded which).

The nucleotides are TGTGCCAGCAGCGTAGAGGGAAGGACCTACGAGCAGTACTTC. This yields the protein CASSVEGRTYEQYF. The chain is assembled from TRBV9 and TRBJ2-7; the D gene cannot be named for sure. The germline V gene specifies SGDLS as CDR1 and YYNGEE as CDR2. The CDR3 starts with the cysteine, ends with the phenylalanine, and has 14 residues. Only CDR3 DNA remains: 42 bases, in frame from the first base. The V and J ends are trimmed by 0 bases and 2 bases, leaving 9 bases between them.